The present T cell receptor (beta chain) was sequenced within a study of beta chain features in type 1 diabetes. Study details: Healthy donors resembled patients in age, gender and cell yields. The study's findings and limits: Reduced insertions and increased deletions marked VDJ junctions in type 1 diabetes patients. When Type 1 diabetes patients were examined, their TCRB CDR3s proved moderately but significantly shorter in all four CD4+ subsets.

Without exception, sorted populations had purity beyond 95%. This CDR3 contains 15 residues. V shed 4 bases and J 4 bases; nucleotides not matched to a gene: 5. CDR1 is KGHSH and CDR2 is LQKENI in the germline V gene. Expressed TCRB transcripts were sequenced after all isolated RNA was converted to cDNA. Using immunoSEQ multiplex PCR, the repertoire was profiled, and TCRdb retains in-frame clones only, with some absent. This sample has about 150,000 clones, with 10% found just once. Details on this clone: Its antigen remains unknown.

The sequence came from a man aged 25 to 40 with type 1 diabetes. Input material: central memory CD4+ T cells from blood. This rearrangement joins TRBV18 to TRBJ2-7; 12 nucleotides match TRBD2. The DNA for the CDR3 is TGTGCCAGCTCACTGACTAGCGGGGGCAGATACGAGCAGTACTTC. This sequence encodes CASSLTSGGRYEQYF.